This is a list of T cell receptor beta chains from one sample in a study of T cells in Graves' hyperthyroidism and ophthalmopathy. TCRdb reanalysed the multiplex PCR reads using MiXCR and keeps one entry per CDR3 protein. The sample carries 530,000 or so distinct CDR3 sequences, just over 45% recorded once. The sequenced sample consisted of peripheral blood or thyroid tissue (not recorded which). The receptors originated from a woman between 18 and 29 years old with Graves' hyperthyroidism. Both conserved end residues are part of each CDR3. A D gene is named only where the DNA matches it firmly. Clone size appears in some rows only: once, few, many, or a class for an expanded clone.

V	J	size	D	length	CDR3	DNA
TRBV20-1	TRBJ2-7	.	TRBD1	13	CSAGTGRTYEQYF	TGCAGTGCGGGGACAGGAAGAACCTACGAGCAGTACTTC
TRBV20-1	TRBJ2-7	many	.	12	CSALQDSYEQYF	TGCAGTGCTCTACAGGACTCCTACGAGCAGTACTTC
TRBV7-9	TRBJ2-7	few	TRBD2	18	CASSLGSRLASNTYEQYF	TGTGCCAGCAGCTTAGGGTCCCGACTAGCGAGTAATACCTACGAGCAGTACTTC
TRBV7-6	TRBJ2-5	.	.	13	CADEQGFGETQYF	TGTGCCGATGAACAGGGATTTGGGGAGACCCAGTACTTC
TRBV7-6	TRBJ2-3	.	TRBD2	13	CASSLARGSTQYF	TGTGCCAGCAGCTTAGCGCGGGGGTCTACGCAGTATTTT
TRBV5-8	TRBJ2-5	many	TRBD1	16	CASSYRDRGHQETQYF	TGTGCCAGCAGCTACCGGGACAGGGGGCATCAAGAGACCCAGTACTTC
TRBV5-6	TRBJ1-5	many	TRBD1	17	CASSLGTGRGGNQPQHF	TGTGCCAGCAGCTTAGGGACAGGGAGAGGCGGCAATCAGCCCCAGCATTTT
TRBV27	TRBJ1-1	.	.	12	CASQGWGTEAFF	TGTGCCAGTCAGGGTTGGGGAACTGAAGCTTTCTTT
TRBV29-1	TRBJ1-2	.	TRBD1	11	CSVGQGRGYTF	TGCAGCGTTGGACAGGGGAGAGGCTACACCTTC
TRBV3-1	TRBJ2-7	many	TRBD1	15	CASSQRMGTGDEQYF	TGTGCCAGCAGCCAGAGAATGGGGACAGGGGACGAGCAGTACTTC
TRBV10-3	TRBJ2-5	.	TRBD1	14	CAISQPRQGETQYF	TGTGCCATCAGTCAACCTCGACAGGGGGAGACCCAGTACTTC
TRBV20-1	TRBJ1-5	many	.	14	CSALLGGGNQPQHF	TGCAGTGCCCTCCTAGGGGGGGGCAATCAGCCCCAGCATTTT
TRBV7-8	TRBJ2-1	.	.	20	CASSIPHFRRARDPYNEQFF	TGTGCCAGCAGCATACCTCACTTCCGCCGAGCTCGGGATCCATACAATGAGCAGTTCTTC
TRBV6-6	TRBJ2-5	many	.	13	CASSLGLRETQYF	TGTGCCAGCAGCCTCGGACTAAGGGAGACCCAGTACTTC
TRBV6-6	TRBJ1-5	.	.	10	CASTKGPQHF	TGTGCCAGCACCAAAGGGCCCCAGCATTTT
TRBV7-9	TRBJ1-1	.	.	14	CASSLASGALVAFF	TGTGCCAGCAGCTTAGCTAGCGGAGCGCTTGTTGCTTTCTTT
TRBV2	TRBJ2-3	few	.	13	CASSLKWSDTQYF	TGTGCCAGCAGTCTAAAATGGTCAGATACGCAGTATTTT
TRBV29-1	TRBJ1-5	.	.	15	CSVGPGGEPHQPQHF	TGCAGCGTTGGTCCGGGGGGAGAACCCCATCAGCCCCAGCATTTT
TRBV7-8	TRBJ2-7	.	TRBD1	14	CASRKGQGRDEQYF	TGTGCCAGCAGGAAAGGACAGGGGAGGGATGAGCAGTACTTC
TRBV12-3/TRBV12-4	TRBJ2-5	.	.	13	CASRHRGMETQYF	TGTGCCAGCAGGCACAGAGGAATGGAGACCCAGTACTTC
TRBV7-8	TRBJ2-7	.	TRBD1	14	CASSKWTGDGEQYF	TGTGCCAGCAGCAAGTGGACAGGGGACGGTGAGCAGTACTTC
TRBV6-6	TRBJ1-1	many	TRBD1	15	CASRRAGQGRTEAFF	TGTGCCAGCAGAAGAGCCGGACAGGGTAGAACTGAAGCTTTCTTT
TRBV6-6	TRBJ2-7	many	.	17	CASSYLASRPSTNEQYF	TGTGCCAGCAGTTACTTGGCCAGCCGCCCGTCTACTAACGAGCAGTACTTC
TRBV6-5	TRBJ2-2	once	.	13	CASMEDRTGGLFF	TGTGCCAGCATGGAGGACCGCACCGGGGGGCTGTTTTTT
TRBV12-3/TRBV12-4	TRBJ2-2	many	TRBD2	17	CASSPGLAVLGPGELFF	TGTGCCAGCAGTCCGGGACTAGCGGTTTTAGGACCCGGGGAGCTGTTTTTT
TRBV27	TRBJ2-7	.	TRBD2	15	CASRLAGGKSYEQYF	TGTGCCAGCAGATTAGCGGGAGGGAAATCCTACGAGCAGTACTTC
TRBV7-8	TRBJ2-2	.	.	16	CASSTRTPLRPGELFF	TGTGCCAGCAGCACCCGGACCCCCCTACGCCCCGGGGAGCTGTTTTTT
TRBV5-6	TRBJ1-2	many	.	16	CASSSAQSVWGEGYTF	TGTGCCAGCAGCTCTGCTCAGAGCGTCTGGGGGGAAGGCTACACCTTC
TRBV12-3/TRBV12-4	TRBJ1-4	many	.	15	CASSLAGLANEKLFF	TGTGCCAGCAGTTTAGCAGGTCTAGCTAATGAAAAACTGTTTTTT
TRBV24-1	TRBJ2-1	.	TRBD1	15	CATSDLRDSYNEQFF	TGTGCCACCAGTGATTTAAGGGACAGCTACAATGAGCAGTTCTTC
TRBV11-2	TRBJ2-5	.	TRBD1	15	CASSSKTGGQETQYF	TGTGCCAGCAGCTCAAAGACAGGGGGTCAAGAGACCCAGTACTTC
TRBV7-9	TRBJ2-6	.	.	13	CASSFFPDHVLTF	TGTGCCAGCAGCTTCTTCCCCGACCACGTCCTGACTTTC
TRBV12-5	TRBJ2-3	.	TRBD2	18	CASGLEGSRLADTDTQYF	TGTGCTAGTGGTTTGGAAGGTAGTCGGCTAGCGGACACAGATACGCAGTATTTT
TRBV20-1	TRBJ2-7	.	.	12	CSARGTAYEQYF	TGCAGTGCTAGAGGGACCGCCTACGAGCAGTACTTC
TRBV6-6	TRBJ2-2	.	TRBD1	17	CASRGPPDRMNTGELFF	TGTGCCAGCAGGGGCCCCCCGGACAGGATGAACACCGGGGAGCTGTTTTTT
TRBV19	TRBJ1-1	many	.	15	CASSFRRTANTEAFF	TGTGCCAGTAGTTTTAGACGGACAGCCAACACTGAAGCTTTCTTT
TRBV2	TRBJ2-7	.	.	16	CASSRETDESSYEQYF	TGTGCCAGCAGCCGAGAGACAGACGAATCCTCCTACGAGCAGTACTTC
TRBV12-5	TRBJ1-2	many	TRBD1	15	CASGLSGTVNYGYTF	TGTGCTAGTGGTTTGTCAGGGACAGTCAACTATGGCTACACCTTC
TRBV3-1	TRBJ2-5	many	.	13	CASSLRDGETQYF	TGTGCCAGCAGCCTACGCGACGGAGAGACCCAGTACTTC
TRBV12-3/TRBV12-4	TRBJ2-7	many	.	15	CASSKAVTLIYEQYF	TGTGCCAGCAGCAAAGCGGTGACACTGATCTACGAGCAGTACTTC
TRBV4-3	TRBJ2-2	many	TRBD1	16	CASSQDPTGYTGELFF	TGCGCCAGCAGCCAAGACCCGACAGGGTATACCGGGGAGCTGTTTTTT
TRBV7-9	TRBJ2-7	few	.	14	CASSPAVRRDEQYF	TGTGCCAGCAGCCCGGCCGTCCGTAGGGACGAGCAGTACTTC
TRBV15	TRBJ1-1	.	.	15	CATSSPGRMNTEAFF	TGTGCCACCAGCAGCCCCGGACGGATGAACACTGAAGCTTTCTTT
TRBV5-8	TRBJ1-1	many	.	12	CASSLLGSEAFF	TGTGCCAGCAGCCTTCTGGGCTCTGAAGCTTTCTTT
TRBV30	TRBJ2-7	.	TRBD1	14	CAWGPGQGAREQYF	TGTGCCTGGGGACCGGGCCAGGGGGCAAGGGAGCAGTACTTC
TRBV7-9	TRBJ2-2	many	TRBD2	18	CASSLGTTSGAATGELFF	TGTGCCAGCAGCTTAGGAACCACTAGCGGGGCAGCCACCGGGGAGCTGTTTTTT
TRBV7-9	TRBJ1-6	many	TRBD1	15	CASSPQGANNSPLHF	TGTGCCAGCAGCCCGCAGGGGGCAAATAATTCACCCCTCCACTTT
TRBV10-3	TRBJ2-7	.	TRBD2	13	CAISVAGGHEQYF	TGTGCCATCAGTGTTGCGGGAGGACACGAGCAGTACTTC
TRBV7-2	TRBJ1-4	many	.	15	CASSLFISEIEKLFF	TGTGCCAGCAGCTTATTTATTTCGGAAATCGAAAAACTGTTTTTT